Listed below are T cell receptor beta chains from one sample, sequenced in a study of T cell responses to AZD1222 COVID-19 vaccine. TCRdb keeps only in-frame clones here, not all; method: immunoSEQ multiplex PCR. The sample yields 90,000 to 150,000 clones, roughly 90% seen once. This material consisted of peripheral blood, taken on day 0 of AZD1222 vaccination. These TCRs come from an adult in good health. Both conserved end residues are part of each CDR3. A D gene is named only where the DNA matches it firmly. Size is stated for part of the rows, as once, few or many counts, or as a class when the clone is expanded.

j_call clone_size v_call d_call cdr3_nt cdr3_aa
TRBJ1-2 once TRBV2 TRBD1 TGTGCCAGCAGAGAAGACAGGGCTAACTATGGCTACACCTTC CASREDRANYGYTF
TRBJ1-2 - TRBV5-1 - TGCGCCAGCAGCAGCCAAACAGGGAACTATGGCTACACCTTC CASSSQTGNYGYTF
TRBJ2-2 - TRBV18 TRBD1 TGTGCCAGCTCACCCAGGACAGGTGATACCGGGGAGCTGTTTTTT CASSPRTGDTGELFF
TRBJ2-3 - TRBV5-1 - TGCGCCAGCAGCCCTCAGGGGGGATTCACAGATACGCAGTATTTT CASSPQGGFTDTQYF
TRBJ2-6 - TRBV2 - TGTGCCAGCAGTGGCGGACAGATACTTTTCTCTGGGGCCAACGTCCTGACTTTC CASSGGQILFSGANVLTF
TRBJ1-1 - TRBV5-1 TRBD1 TGCGCCAGCAGGGTGGGACAGCTGAACACTGAAGCTTTCTTT CASRVGQLNTEAFF
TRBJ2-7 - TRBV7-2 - TGTGCCAGCAGCAACACCAGGGACTCCTACGAGCAGTACTTC CASSNTRDSYEQYF
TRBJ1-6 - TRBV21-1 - TGTGCCACCTCACCCGGGACAGGGAATCATTCACCCCTCCACTTT CATSPGTGNHSPLHF
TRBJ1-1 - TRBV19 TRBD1 TGTGCCAGTAGTTTGACAGGGCGTAGCACTGAAGCTTTCTTT CASSLTGRSTEAFF
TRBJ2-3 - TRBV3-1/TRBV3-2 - TGTGCCAGCAGCCAAGATTATCCGTCAAAATACACAGATACGCAGTATTTT CASSQDYPSKYTDTQYF
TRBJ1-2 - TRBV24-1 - TGTGCCACCAGTGATTGGGCATTTGGCTACACCTTC CATSDWAFGYTF
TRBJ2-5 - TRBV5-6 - TGTGCCAGCAGCTTGGCTAGTGGTGAGACCCAGTACTTC CASSLASGETQYF
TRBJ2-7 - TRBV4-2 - TGTGCCAGCAGCCGGGACAACTCCTACGAGCAGTACTTC CASSRDNSYEQYF
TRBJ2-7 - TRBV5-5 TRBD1 TGTGCCAGCAGCTTTGGGTTGGGACAGGGGCTTTTCGAGCAGTACTTC CASSFGLGQGLFEQYF
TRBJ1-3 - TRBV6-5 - TGTGCCAGCAGTTACTCTGGAGGGACTGGAAACACCATATATTTT CASSYSGGTGNTIYF
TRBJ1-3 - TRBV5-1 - TGCGCCAGCAGCGACAGCCCTGGAAACACCATATATTTT CASSDSPGNTIYF
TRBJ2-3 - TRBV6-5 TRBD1 TGTGCCAGCAGTTTCCCGGGACAGGCCACAGATACGCAGTATTTT CASSFPGQATDTQYF
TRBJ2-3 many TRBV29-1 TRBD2 TGCAGCGCAAGCCGGGGGGAGCTCACAGATACGCAGTATTTT CSASRGELTDTQYF
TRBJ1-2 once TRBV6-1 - TGTGCCAGCAGTGAGTGGATGGGGGGCGGCGGCTACACCTTC CASSEWMGGGGYTF
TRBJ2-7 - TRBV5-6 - TGTGCCAGCAGCTTCCGGGACACGCAGTACTTC CASSFRDTQYF
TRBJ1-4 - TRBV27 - TGTGCCAGCAGTCCCTGGGGCTCAACTAATGAAAAACTGTTTTTT CASSPWGSTNEKLFF
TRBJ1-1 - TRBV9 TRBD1 TGTGCCAGCAGCGCCCAGACAGGGGTTCTAGCTGAAGCTTTCTTT CASSAQTGVLAEAFF
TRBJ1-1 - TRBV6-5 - TGTGCCAGCAGCATAACAGGGTTTACTGAAGCTTTCTTT CASSITGFTEAFF
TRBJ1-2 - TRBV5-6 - TGTGCCAGCAGCCACCAGTCCTACAGGGCCGGTTTCTATGGCTACACCTTC CASSHQSYRAGFYGYTF
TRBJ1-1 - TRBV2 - TGTGCCAGCAGTCCAGACGTTCCAGGGAGAGAGAACACTGAAGCTTTCTTT CASSPDVPGRENTEAFF
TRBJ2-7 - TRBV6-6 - TGTGCTACCCGAGGAATAGCGGAAGGGTCCTCCTACGAGCAGTACTTC CATRGIAEGSSYEQYF
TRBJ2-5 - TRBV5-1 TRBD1 TGCGCCAGCAGCTTGGTTGGACAGGGGGCAGAGACCCAGTACTTC CASSLVGQGAETQYF
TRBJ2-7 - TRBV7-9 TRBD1 TGTGCCAGCAGCAGAGGGACAGGGGGCGAGCAGTACTTC CASSRGTGGEQYF
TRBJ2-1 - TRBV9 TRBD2 TGTGCCAGCAGCCAATCGGGACTAGCCAATGAGCAGTTCTTC CASSQSGLANEQFF
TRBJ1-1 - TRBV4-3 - TGCGCCAGCAGCCAAGGGGGGCTTAAGAACACTGAAGCTTTCTTT CASSQGGLKNTEAFF
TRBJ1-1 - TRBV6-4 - TGTGCCAGCAGCGACGGGGCAGGTGCTTTCTTT CASSDGAGAFF
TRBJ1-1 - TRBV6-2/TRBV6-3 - TGTGCCAGCAGTTACCGTGATCGTACTGAAGCTTTCTTT CASSYRDRTEAFF
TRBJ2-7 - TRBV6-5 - TGTGCCAGCAGTTACGGGGGGCAGCAGTACGAGCAGTACTTC CASSYGGQQYEQYF
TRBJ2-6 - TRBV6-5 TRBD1 TGTGCCAGCAGTCCGAGGACAGGTGGGGCCAACGTCCTGACTTTC CASSPRTGGANVLTF
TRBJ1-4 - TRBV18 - TGTGCCAGCCGGGGGGTCGCGAATGAAAAACTGTTTTTT CASRGVANEKLFF
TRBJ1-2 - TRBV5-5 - TGTGCCAGCAGCCCGAGCATGGCTGACTATGGCTACACCTTC CASSPSMADYGYTF
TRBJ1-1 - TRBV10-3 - TGTGCCATCAGTGCTGGAGGGGTTCCTGAAGCTTTCTTT CAISAGGVPEAFF
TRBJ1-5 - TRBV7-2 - TGTGCCAGCAGGGGGGCCATTGATCAGCCCCAGCATTTT CASRGAIDQPQHF
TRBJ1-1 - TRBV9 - TGTGCCAGCAGCGTAGGCAGACCGAACACTGAAGCTTTCTTT CASSVGRPNTEAFF
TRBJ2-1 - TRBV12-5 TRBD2 TGTGCTAGTGGTTTGGGACTAGCGGGCTCCTACAATGAGCAGTTCTTC CASGLGLAGSYNEQFF
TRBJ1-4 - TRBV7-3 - TGTGCCAGCAGCTTAGGGGGTCCTAATGAAAAACTGTTTTTT CASSLGGPNEKLFF
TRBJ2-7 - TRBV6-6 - TGTGCCAGCAGTTACACAGGGCCCGTGGTCGAGCAGTACTTC CASSYTGPVVEQYF